The following is a TCR beta chain sequence with its context. What it binds is not known. Deletions cut 2 bases from V and 6 bases from J, with 15 bases between. The germline CDR1 and CDR2 sequences are SGHNT and YYREEE (reference sequence). This CDR3 spans 14 amino acids. This sample was included in a study of shared clonotypes between healthy human individuals. About the study: The study used three CD4 naive, three CD4 memory, two CD8 naive and one CD8 memory plate per donor.

Findings and caveats of the study: Several donors held about 5% of naive CD4 clonotypes in common.

At a deep level, the assay was run. Once extracted for a subset, genomic DNA was divided evenly among several immunoSEQ plates. Assay: immunoSEQ multiplex PCR; the TCRdb copy retains only in-frame clones and omits some. Here the sample spans about 600,000 clones, around 95% being singletons. CD45RO negativity and positive selection for CCR7 defined naive CD8 cells, a population that excluded terminally differentiated effector memory CD45RA+ cells. The clonotype comes from a young woman in good health. Sequenced material: naive CD8+ T cells sorted from blood. V is TRBV5-4 and J is TRBJ2-7; unclear D gene. The CDR3 is CASSFGQGGSEQYF. The CDR3 DNA reads TGTGCCAGCAGCTTCGGCCAAGGCGGCAGCGAGCAGTACTTC.